These 15 T cell receptor beta chains were all obtained from the same sample, sequenced in a study of neoadjuvant anti-PD-1 for oral cavity cancer (dated by TCRdb to the early 2020s). Library creation used the immunoSEQ multiplex PCR assay. Sourced from immuneACCESS, this table was stored by TCRdb with only in-frame sequences that have V and J called. A share of the clones is absent; for the studies checked, an unresolved V gene accounts for under half, and the remainder has no known explanation. This sample lists 30,000 to 35,000 clones; about 83% were detected once. The top ten clones comprise roughly 3.6% of the sample. Reading the label with the study, this specimen's time point is: before neoadjuvant nivolumab. This sample comprised PBMCs, obtained before nivolumab (anti-PD-1) treatment. All receptors come from a person aged 35 to 85 with oral cavity squamous cell carcinoma.

This clone was detected once. The chain joins TRBV28 to TRBJ2-5; D perhaps matches TRBD1 (6 bases). The CDR3 spans 13 residues. Germline CDR1 and CDR2: MDHEN and SYDVKM. With 6 bases removed from V and 9 bases from J, the gap between germline ends came to 17 bases. The CDR3 DNA follows: TGTGCCAGCAGCCCCCCACAGGGTACGGCCCAGTACTTC. Translating gives CASSPPQGTAQYF.

The V gene is TRBV5-1, the J gene TRBJ2-1; D is perhaps TRBD2 (7 bases). Germline lookup yields CDR1 SGHRS and CDR2 YFSETQ. This CDR3 has 14 amino acids. V dropped 0 bases and J dropped 10 bases, with 14 bases sitting between them. CDR3 residues: CASSLVLGGVEQFF. The DNA for the CDR3 is TGCGCCAGCAGCTTGGTACTAGGGGGGGTCGAGCAGTTCTTC. Drawing the rest from reference TRBV5-1 and TRBJ2-1, the complete variable domain is KAGVTQTPRYLIKTRGQQVTLSCSPISGHRSVSWYQQTPGQGLQFLFEYFSETQRNKGNFPGRFSGRQFSNSRSEMNVSTLELGDSALYLCASSLVLGGVEQFFGPGTRLTVL.

The chain joins TRBV6-1 to TRBJ1-1; 7 bases are a match to TRBD1. The CDR3 has 14 residues. CDR1 MNHNS and CDR2 SASEGT come from the germline V gene. V lost 2 bases to trimming and J lost 9 bases; unmatched junction nucleotides: 9. The DNA for the CDR3 is TGTGCCAGCAGTGAAAACCCGCAGGGGGGAAAAGCTTTCTTT. This gives the protein CASSENPQGGKAFF.

The chain joins TRBV10-3 to TRBJ1-1; D is unclear. The CDR3 covers 13 residues. The germline V and J ends were trimmed by 6 bases and 1 base, with 9 bases remaining between them. Germline CDR1 reads ENHRY; CDR2 reads SYGVKD. In DNA form, the CDR3 reads TGTGCCATCAGGCCGACCGGGAACACTGAAGCTTTCTTT. Protein product: CAIRPTGNTEAFF.

The chain is built from TRBV10-1 and TRBJ2-7; 10 positions agree with TRBD1. V shed 3 bases and J 5 bases; nucleotides not matched to a gene: 7. The germline V gene has CDR1 WNHNN and CDR2 SYGVQD (reference sequence). CDR3 size: 15 residues. The CDR3 reads CASSDTPGQGNEQYF. CDR3 DNA: TGCGCCAGCAGTGATACACCGGGACAGGGGAACGAGCAGTACTTC.

This chain connects TRBV9 to TRBJ2-1; D is uncertain. The CDR3 spans 12 residues. The germline V gene encodes CDR1 SGDLS and CDR2 YYNGEE. V was cut by 2 bases and J by 10 bases, with 10 bases left in between. This chain's CDR3 is CASSVVGGEQFF. CDR3 nucleotide sequence: TGTGCCAGCAGCGTTGTGGGTGGAGAGCAGTTCTTC.

The chain links TRBV6-5 to TRBJ2-3; D remains ambiguous. Trimming shortened V by 8 bases and J by 0 bases, and 9 bases separated the two germline ends. The germline gives CDR1 MNHEY, CDR2 SVGAGI. The CDR3 covers 13 residues. The CDR3 DNA follows: TGTGCCAGCCGGGCAGCTAGCACAGATACGCAGTATTTT. Translated: CASRAASTDTQYF.

This chain uses TRBV5-1 with TRBJ2-5; TRBD2 matches at 8 bases. The assigned J gene may be wrong: the sequence end matches TRBJ2-7 better. Germline CDR1 SGHRS, CDR2 YFSETQ. The CDR3 spans 16 residues. The CDR3 DNA follows: TGCGCCAGCAGCCCTCGCGGGGGGCCGAGCTCCTACGAGCAGTACTTC. Translated: CASSPRGGPSSYEQYF.

This chain links TRBV9 with TRBJ2-1; D might be TRBD2 (6 bases). In germline, CDR1 is SGDLS, CDR2 YYNGEE. The CDR3 is made up of 15 amino acids. Trimming removed 0 bases at V and 2 bases at J, with 9 bases between. CDR3 DNA sequence: TGTGCCAGCAGCGTAGACGGGGGACCCTACAATGAGCAGTTCTTC. Translated, it gives CASSVDGGPYNEQFF.

This clone has just a few counts. The chain combines TRBV11-3 with TRBJ2-5; a possible D gene is TRBD1 (6 bases). CDR3 length: 14 amino acids. Trimming pared 6 bases from V and 5 bases from J, leaving 16 bases between. From germline, CDR1 is SGHNT and CDR2 YENEEA. CDR3 coding DNA: TGTGCCAGCAGTCTAGGGGGTCTACGGGAGACCCAGTACTTC. Its protein is CASSLGGLRETQYF.

V gene TRBV7-9 combines with J gene TRBJ1-2; D may be TRBD1 (5 bases). CDR3 length equals 15 residues. Deletions cut 5 bases from V and 6 bases from J, with 19 bases between. Germline V gene lookup returns CDR1 SEHNR and CDR2 FQNEAQ (reference sequence). CDR3 protein: CASSAPEGRDNGYTF. Written as DNA, the CDR3 is TGTGCCAGCAGCGCCCCGGAGGGCAGGGATAATGGCTACACCTTC.

This chain connects TRBV7-6 to TRBJ2-7; no firm D call. V shed 2 bases and J shed 0 bases, with 11 bases lying between them. This CDR3 has 15 amino acids. Germline V CDR1 and CDR2: SGHVS, FNYEAQ. The CDR3 sequence: CASSLQATLSYEQYF. DNA of the CDR3: TGTGCCAGCAGCTTACAGGCTACTCTCTCCTACGAGCAGTACTTC.

The V and J genes are TRBV7-2 and TRBJ2-3; 7 bases line up with TRBD2. Germline lookup yields CDR1 SGHTA and CDR2 FQGNSA. CDR3 size: 15 residues. With 4 bases clipped from V and 6 bases from J, the junction kept 10 bases outside the gene matches. Here the CDR3 DNA reads TGTGCCAGCAGCTCACTAGTTGTGGGGGGGGATACGCAGTATTTT. This translates into CASSSLVVGGDTQYF.

V gene TRBV18 combines with J gene TRBJ2-7; 9 bases align to TRBD1. The CDR3 has 15 amino acids. The germline CDR1 and CDR2 sequences are KGHSH and LQKENI. V lost 2 bases, J lost 3 bases, and 5 bases stayed unmatched. For the CDR3, the DNA is TGTGCCAGCTCACCATTGGACAGGGGAGTCTACGAGCAGTACTTC. It specifies CASSPLDRGVYEQYF.

This clone has a single count. This chain joins TRBV9 and TRBJ1-6; 7 positions agree with TRBD1. There are 17 residues in the CDR3. Germline-derived CDR1 and CDR2 are SGDLS and YYNGEE. V trimming: 0 bases; J trimming: 8 bases; junction bases outside the gene matches: 11. CDR3 sequence (DNA): TGTGCCAGCAGCGTAGGATCGGGTTACAGGGGTGATTCACCCCTCCACTTT. Translation: CASSVGSGYRGDSPLHF.